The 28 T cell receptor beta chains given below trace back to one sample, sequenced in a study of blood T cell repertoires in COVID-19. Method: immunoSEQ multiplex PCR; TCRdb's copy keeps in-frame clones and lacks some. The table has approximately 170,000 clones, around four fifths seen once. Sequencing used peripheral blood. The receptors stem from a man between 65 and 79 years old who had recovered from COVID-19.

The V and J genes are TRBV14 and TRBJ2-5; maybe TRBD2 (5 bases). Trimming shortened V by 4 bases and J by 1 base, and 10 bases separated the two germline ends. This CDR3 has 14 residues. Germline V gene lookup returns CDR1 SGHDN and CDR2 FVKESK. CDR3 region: CASSRGPFQETQYF. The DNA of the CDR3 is TGTGCCAGCAGCCGAGGGCCGTTCCAAGAGACCCAGTACTTC.

The CDR3 region is CASSKGLAGSYEQYF. In DNA, the CDR3 is TGTGCCAGCAGTAAGGGACTAGCGGGGAGCTACGAGCAGTACTTC. V usage is TRBV6-6 and J usage is TRBJ2-7; 13 bases fit TRBD2. This CDR3 has 15 amino acids. The germline CDR1 and CDR2 sequences are MNHNY and SVGAGI (reference sequence). J gave up 3 bases and V 5 bases, and 4 bases lay outside the gene matches.

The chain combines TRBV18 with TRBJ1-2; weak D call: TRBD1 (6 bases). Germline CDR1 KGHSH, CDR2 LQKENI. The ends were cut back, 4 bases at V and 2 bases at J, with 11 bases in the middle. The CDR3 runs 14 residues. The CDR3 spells CASSQQDRNYGYTF. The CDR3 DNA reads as TGTGCCAGCTCACAACAGGACAGAAACTATGGCTACACCTTC.

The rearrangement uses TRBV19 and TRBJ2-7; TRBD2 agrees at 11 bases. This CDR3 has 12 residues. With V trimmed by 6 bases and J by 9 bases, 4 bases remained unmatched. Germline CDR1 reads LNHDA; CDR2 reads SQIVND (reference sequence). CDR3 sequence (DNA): TGTGCCAGTAGCGAAACTAGCGGGGGGCAGTACTTC. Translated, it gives CASSETSGGQYF.

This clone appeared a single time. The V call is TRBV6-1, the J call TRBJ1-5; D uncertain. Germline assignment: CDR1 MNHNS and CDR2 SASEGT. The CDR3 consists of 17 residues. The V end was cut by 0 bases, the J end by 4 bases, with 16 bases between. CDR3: CASSEALIRQINQPQHF. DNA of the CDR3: TGTGCCAGCAGTGAAGCTTTAATCAGGCAGATAAATCAGCCCCAGCATTTT.

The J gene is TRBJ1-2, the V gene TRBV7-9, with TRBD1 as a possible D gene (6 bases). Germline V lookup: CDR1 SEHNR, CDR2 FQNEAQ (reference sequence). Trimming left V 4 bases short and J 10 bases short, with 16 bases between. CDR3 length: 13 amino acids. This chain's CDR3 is CASSSYRDLDYTF. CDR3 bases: TGTGCCAGCAGCTCCTACAGGGACCTGGACTACACCTTC.

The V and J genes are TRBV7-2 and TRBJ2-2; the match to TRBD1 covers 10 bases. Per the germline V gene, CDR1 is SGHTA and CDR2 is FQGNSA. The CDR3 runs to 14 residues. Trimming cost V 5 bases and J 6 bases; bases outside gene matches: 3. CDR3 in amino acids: CASSLGTGAGELFF. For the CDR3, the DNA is TGTGCCAGCAGCCTTGGGACAGGGGCCGGGGAGCTGTTTTTT. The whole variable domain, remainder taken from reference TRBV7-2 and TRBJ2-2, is GAGVSQSPSNKVTEKGKDVELRCDPISGHTALYWYRQSLGQGLEFLIYFQGNSAPDKSGLPSDRFSAERTGGSVSTLTIQRTQQEDSAVYLCASSLGTGAGELFFGEGSRLTVL.

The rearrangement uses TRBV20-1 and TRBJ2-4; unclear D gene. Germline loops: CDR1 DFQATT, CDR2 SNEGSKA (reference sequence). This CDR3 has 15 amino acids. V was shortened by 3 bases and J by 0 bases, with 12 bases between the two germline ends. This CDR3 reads CSASGHLLAKNIQYF. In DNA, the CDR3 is TGCAGTGCTAGTGGCCACCTACTAGCCAAAAACATTCAGTACTTC.

CDR3 sequence reads: CASNHGSSYNSPLHF. CDR3 bases: TGTGCCAGCAACCACGGGAGCTCCTATAATTCACCCCTCCACTTT. The V gene is TRBV6-1, the J gene TRBJ1-6; D unclear. Trimming shortened V by 7 bases and J by 0 bases, and 10 bases separated the two germline ends. This CDR3 is 15 amino acids long. CDR1 is MNHNS and CDR2 is SASEGT in the germline V gene.

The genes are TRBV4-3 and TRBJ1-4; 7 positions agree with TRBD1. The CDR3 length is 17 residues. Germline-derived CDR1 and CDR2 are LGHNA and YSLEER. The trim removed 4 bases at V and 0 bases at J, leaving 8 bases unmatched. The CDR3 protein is CASSPGQAYSTNEKLFF. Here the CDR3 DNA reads TGCGCCAGCAGCCCCGGACAGGCGTACTCAACTAATGAAAAACTGTTTTTT.

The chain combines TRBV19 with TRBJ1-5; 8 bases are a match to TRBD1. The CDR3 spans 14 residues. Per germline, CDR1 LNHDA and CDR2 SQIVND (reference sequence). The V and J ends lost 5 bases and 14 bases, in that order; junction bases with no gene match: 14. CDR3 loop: CASSPAPGTGKEHF. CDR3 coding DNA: TGTGCCAGTAGTCCCGCTCCCGGGACAGGTAAGGAGCATTTT. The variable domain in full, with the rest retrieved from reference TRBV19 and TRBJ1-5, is DGGITQSPKYLFRKEGQNVTLSCEQNLNHDAMYWYRQDPGQGLRLIYYSQIVNDFQKGDIAEGYSVSREKKESFPLTVTSAQKNPTAFYLCASSPAPGTGKEHFGDGTRLSIL.

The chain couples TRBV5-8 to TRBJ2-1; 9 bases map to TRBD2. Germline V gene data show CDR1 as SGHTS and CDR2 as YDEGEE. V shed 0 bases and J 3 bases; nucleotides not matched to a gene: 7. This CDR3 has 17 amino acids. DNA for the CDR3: TGTGCCAGCAGCTTGGCCACGACTAGCGGCAGCTACAATGAGCAGTTCTTC. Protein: CASSLATTSGSYNEQFF. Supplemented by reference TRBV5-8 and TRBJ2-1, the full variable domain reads EAGVTQSPTHLIKTRGQQATLRCSPISGHTSVYWYQQALGLGLQFLLWYDEGEERNRGNFPPRFSGRQFPNYSSELNVNALELEDSALYLCASSLATTSGSYNEQFFGPGTRLTVL.

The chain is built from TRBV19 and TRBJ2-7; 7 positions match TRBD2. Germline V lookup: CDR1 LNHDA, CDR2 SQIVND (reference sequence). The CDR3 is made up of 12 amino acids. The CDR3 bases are TGTGCTTCGGCTAGCGGATCCTACGAGCAGTACTTC. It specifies CASASGSYEQYF.

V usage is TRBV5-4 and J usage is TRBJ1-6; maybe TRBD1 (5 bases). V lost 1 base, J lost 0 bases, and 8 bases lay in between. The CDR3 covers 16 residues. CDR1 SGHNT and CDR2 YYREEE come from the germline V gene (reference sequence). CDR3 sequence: CASSLWGGSYNSPLHF. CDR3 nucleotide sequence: TGTGCCAGCAGCTTGTGGGGGGGCTCCTATAATTCACCCCTCCACTTT.

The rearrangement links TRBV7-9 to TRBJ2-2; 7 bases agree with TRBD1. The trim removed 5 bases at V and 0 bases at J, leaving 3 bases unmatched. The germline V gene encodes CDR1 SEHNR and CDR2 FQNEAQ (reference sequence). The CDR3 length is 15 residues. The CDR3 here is CASSLGQTNTGELFF. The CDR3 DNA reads TGTGCCAGCAGCCTGGGACAGACGAACACCGGGGAGCTGTTTTTT.

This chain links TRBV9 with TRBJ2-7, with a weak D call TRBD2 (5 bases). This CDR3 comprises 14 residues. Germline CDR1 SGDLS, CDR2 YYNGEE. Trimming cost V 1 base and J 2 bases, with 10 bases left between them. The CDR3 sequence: CASSVTGSPYEQYF. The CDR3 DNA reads TGTGCCAGCAGCGTAACGGGGAGTCCCTACGAGCAGTACTTC.

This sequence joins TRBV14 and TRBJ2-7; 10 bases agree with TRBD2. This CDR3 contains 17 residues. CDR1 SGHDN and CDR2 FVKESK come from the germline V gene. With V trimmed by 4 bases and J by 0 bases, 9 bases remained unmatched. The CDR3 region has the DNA TGTGCCAGCAGCCTCTTCGGACTAGCGGACCTCTCCTACGAGCAGTACTTC. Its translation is CASSLFGLADLSYEQYF.

The CDR3 DNA reads as TGTGCCAGCAGCTTCGGGACTAGAACCGGGGAGCTGTTTTTT. Its translation is CASSFGTRTGELFF. The V gene is TRBV14, the J gene TRBJ2-2; 8 bases align to TRBD2. The CDR3 runs to 14 residues. V lost 5 bases, J lost 5 bases, and 4 bases stayed unmatched. Germline V gene lookup returns CDR1 SGHDN and CDR2 FVKESK.

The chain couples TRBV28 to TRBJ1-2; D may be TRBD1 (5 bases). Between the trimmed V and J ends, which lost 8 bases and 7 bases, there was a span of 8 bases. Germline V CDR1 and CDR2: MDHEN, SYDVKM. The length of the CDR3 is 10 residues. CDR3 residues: CASSDSGYTF. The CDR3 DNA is TGTGCCAGCTCCGACAGTGGCTACACCTTC.

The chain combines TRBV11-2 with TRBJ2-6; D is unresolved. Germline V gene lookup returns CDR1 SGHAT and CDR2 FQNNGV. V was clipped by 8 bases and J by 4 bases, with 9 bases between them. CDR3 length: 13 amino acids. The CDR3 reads CASRWSGANVLTF. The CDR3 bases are TGTGCCAGCCGCTGGAGCGGGGCCAACGTCCTGACTTTC. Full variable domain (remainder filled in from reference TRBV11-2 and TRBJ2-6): EAGVAQSPRYKIIEKRQSVAFWCNPISGHATLYWYQQILGQGPKLLIQFQNNGVVDDSQLPKDRFSAERLKGVDSTLKIQPAKLEDSAVYLCASRWSGANVLTFGAGSRLTVL.

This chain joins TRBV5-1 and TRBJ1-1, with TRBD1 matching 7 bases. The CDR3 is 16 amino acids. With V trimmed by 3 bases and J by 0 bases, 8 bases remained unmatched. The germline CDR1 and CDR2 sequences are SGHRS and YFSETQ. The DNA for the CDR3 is TGCGCCAGCAGCTCGGACCCACAGGGGATGAACACTGAAGCTTTCTTT. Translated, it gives CASSSDPQGMNTEAFF.

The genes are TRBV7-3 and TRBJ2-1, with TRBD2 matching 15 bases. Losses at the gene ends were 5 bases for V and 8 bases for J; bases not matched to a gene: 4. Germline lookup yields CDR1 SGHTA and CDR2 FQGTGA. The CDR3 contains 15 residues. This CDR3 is CASSPGLAGGDEQFF. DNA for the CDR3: TGTGCCAGCAGCCCCGGACTAGCGGGAGGGGATGAGCAGTTCTTC.

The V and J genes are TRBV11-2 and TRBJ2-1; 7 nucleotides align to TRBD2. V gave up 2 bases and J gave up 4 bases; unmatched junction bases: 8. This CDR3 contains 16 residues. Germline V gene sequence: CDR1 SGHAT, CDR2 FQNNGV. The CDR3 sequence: CASSLMSLAKYNEQFF. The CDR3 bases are TGTGCCAGCAGCTTAATGTCACTAGCGAAGTACAATGAGCAGTTCTTC. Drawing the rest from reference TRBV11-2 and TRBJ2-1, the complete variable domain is EAGVAQSPRYKIIEKRQSVAFWCNPISGHATLYWYQQILGQGPKLLIQFQNNGVVDDSQLPKDRFSAERLKGVDSTLKIQPAKLEDSAVYLCASSLMSLAKYNEQFFGPGTRLTVL.

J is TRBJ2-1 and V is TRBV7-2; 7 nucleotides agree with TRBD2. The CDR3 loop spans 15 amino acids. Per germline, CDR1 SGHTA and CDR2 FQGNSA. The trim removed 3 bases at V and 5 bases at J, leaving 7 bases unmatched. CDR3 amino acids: CASSFGGSRHNEQFF. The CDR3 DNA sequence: TGTGCCAGCAGCTTCGGCGGGAGCAGACACAATGAGCAGTTCTTC.

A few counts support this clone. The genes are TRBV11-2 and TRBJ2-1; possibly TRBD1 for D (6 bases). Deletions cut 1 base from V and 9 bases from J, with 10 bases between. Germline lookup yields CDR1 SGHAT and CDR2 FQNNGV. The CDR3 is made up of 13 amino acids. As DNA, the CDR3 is TGTGCCAGCAGCTTAGCAGGGGCAGGTGAGCAGTTCTTC. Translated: CASSLAGAGEQFF.

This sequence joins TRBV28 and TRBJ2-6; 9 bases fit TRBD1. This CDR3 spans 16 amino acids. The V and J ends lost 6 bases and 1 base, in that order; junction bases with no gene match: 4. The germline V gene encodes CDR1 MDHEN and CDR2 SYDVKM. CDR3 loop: CASSLQGASGANVLTF. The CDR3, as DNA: TGTGCCAGCAGCCTACAGGGGGCTTCTGGGGCCAACGTCCTGACTTTC.

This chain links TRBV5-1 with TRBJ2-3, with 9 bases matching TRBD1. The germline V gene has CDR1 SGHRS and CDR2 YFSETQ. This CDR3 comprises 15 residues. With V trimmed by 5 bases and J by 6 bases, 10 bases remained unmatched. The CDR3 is CASSLQGAFGDTQYF. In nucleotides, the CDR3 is TGCGCCAGCAGTTTACAGGGGGCCTTTGGGGATACGCAGTATTTT.

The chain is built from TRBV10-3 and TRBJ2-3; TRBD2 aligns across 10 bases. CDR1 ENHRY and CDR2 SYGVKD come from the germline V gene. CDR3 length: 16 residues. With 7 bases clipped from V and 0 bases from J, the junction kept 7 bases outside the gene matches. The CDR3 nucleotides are TGTGCCATCACCGGACTAGCGGTTTCTAGCACAGATACGCAGTATTTT. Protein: CAITGLAVSSTDTQYF.